The rows below give T cell receptor beta chains drawn from one sample of a study of shared clonotypes between healthy human individuals. Only in-frame clones appear in the TCRdb table, and some are missing; sequencing was by immunoSEQ multiplex PCR. The sample lists about 1.1 million clones; around three quarters were seen once. Source material: memory CD4+ T cells from PBMCs. The origin of the receptors is a man between 18 and 35 years old in good health. Some clones in this sample may be carry-over from other donors' samples. The CDR3 runs from the conserved cysteine through the conserved F or W. The D gene is left open where the match is weak. Clone size, where shown, is once, few, many, or a class for clones that have expanded.

TRBD2,few,TRBJ2-7,TRBV7-9,CASSLETSGISEQYF,TGTGCCAGCAGCTTAGAGACTAGCGGGATCTCCGAGCAGTACTTC
.,.,TRBJ1-4,TRBV10-3,CAISDTRGTNEKLFF,TGTGCCATCAGCGACACCCGGGGCACTAATGAAAAACTGTTTTTT
.,.,TRBJ1-2,TRBV7-2,CASSLATGTDSSYTF,TGTGCCAGCAGCTTAGCTACCGGGACTGACTCTTCCTACACCTTC
.,.,TRBJ1-4,TRBV4-1,CASSQPSQPGREKLFF,TGCGCCAGCAGCCAACCGTCACAGCCCGGGAGAGAAAAACTGTTTTTT
.,.,TRBJ2-5,TRBV5-1,CASSSGHNQETQYF,TGCGCCAGCAGCTCGGGACATAACCAAGAGACCCAGTACTTC
.,.,TRBJ2-4,TRBV28,CASSPFQQVLKNIQYF,TGTGCCAGCAGTCCCTTTCAGCAGGTGCTTAAAAACATTCAGTACTTC
.,.,TRBJ2-3,TRBV5-6,CASSLQVADTQYF,TGTGCCAGCAGCTTGCAGGTCGCAGATACGCAGTATTTT
.,.,TRBJ1-1,TRBV19,CASSVPFGNTEAFF,TGTGCCAGTAGTGTTCCGTTCGGGAACACTGAAGCTTTCTTT
TRBD1,.,TRBJ2-5,TRBV6-1,CASSERTGPETQYF,TGTGCCAGCAGTGAACGGACAGGGCCAGAGACCCAGTACTTC
TRBD1,.,TRBJ1-1,TRBV5-1,CASSGGQQNTEAFF,TGCGCCAGCAGCGGGGGACAGCAGAACACTGAAGCTTTCTTT
.,.,TRBJ2-3,TRBV10-3,CAISVARGTDTQYF,TGTGCCATCAGTGTTGCCAGGGGCACAGATACGCAGTATTTT
TRBD1,.,TRBJ2-7,TRBV11-3,CASSLGQGPRHEQYF,TGTGCCAGCAGCTTAGGACAGGGGCCGCGGCACGAGCAGTACTTC
.,.,TRBJ1-4,TRBV5-6,CASSFWEGTNEKLFF,TGTGCCAGCAGCTTTTGGGAGGGGACTAATGAAAAACTGTTTTTT
.,.,TRBJ2-7,TRBV7-9,CASSRGGTVSYEQYF,TGTGCCAGCAGCCGAGGCGGGACTGTTTCCTACGAGCAGTACTTC
.,.,TRBJ2-1,TRBV2,CASSPLVPGMEFF,TGTGCCAGCAGTCCCCTGGTTCCGGGAATGGAGTTCTTC
.,.,TRBJ2-6,TRBV6-8,CASSYPDISGANVLTF,TGTGCCAGCAGTTACCCGGACATCTCTGGGGCCAACGTCCTGACTTTC
.,.,TRBJ2-3,TRBV23-1,CASSQGGTQYF,TGCGCCAGCAGTCAAGGTGGTACGCAGTATTTT
.,.,TRBJ2-4,TRBV6-5,CASSSSATAKNIQYF,TGTGCCAGCAGCTCATCCGCGACAGCCAAAAACATTCAGTACTTC
.,.,TRBJ1-5,TRBV15,CATSRERGFGNQPQHF,TGTGCCACCAGCAGAGAGAGGGGGTTTGGCAATCAGCCCCAGCATTTT
.,.,TRBJ2-4,TRBV30,CAWTALVRRVGMNEPLAKNIQYF,TGTGCCTGGACCGCCCTCGTCAGGAGGGTCGGGATGAACGAACCTTTGGCCAAAAACATTCAGTACTTC
.,.,TRBJ1-1,TRBV30,CAWSIGGTRGAFF,TGTGCCTGGAGTATTGGGGGCACCAGAGGGGCTTTCTTT
.,.,TRBJ2-5,TRBV19,CASSIRYQETQYF,TGTGCCAGTAGTATCAGGTATCAAGAGACCCAGTACTTC
TRBD2,.,TRBJ2-1,TRBV5-1,CASSRSGRAVDEQFF,TGCGCCAGCAGCCGTAGCGGGAGGGCCGTCGATGAGCAGTTCTTC
.,.,TRBJ2-7,TRBV27,CASSLYSPLDGQPYEQYF,TGTGCCAGCAGTTTATACTCCCCCTTGGACGGACAACCCTACGAGCAGTACTTC
.,.,TRBJ2-5,TRBV28,CASSSLQGPQETQYF,TGTGCCAGCAGTTCTCTCCAGGGGCCCCAAGAGACCCAGTACTTC
.,.,TRBJ1-2,TRBV28,CASSLGQGPGYTF,TGTGCCAGCAGTTTGGGGCAGGGGCCGGGCTACACCTTC
.,.,TRBJ2-5,TRBV28,CASSPRDTQETQYF,TGTGCCAGCAGCCCTCGGGATACCCAAGAGACCCAGTACTTC
.,.,TRBJ2-2,TRBV2,CASSARGVTGELFF,TGTGCCAGCAGTGCGAGGGGGGTGACCGGGGAGCTGTTTTTT
TRBD2,.,TRBJ2-3,TRBV5-1,CASSLVTSGATDTQYF,TGCGCCAGCAGCTTGGTCACTAGCGGGGCCACAGATACGCAGTATTTT
TRBD2,.,TRBJ2-3,TRBV4-2,CASSQDRAGGYTQYF,TGTGCCAGCAGCCAAGATAGGGCGGGAGGTTATACGCAGTATTTT
.,.,TRBJ2-3,TRBV5-1,CASSTGWSSGTGGTDTQYF,TGCGCCAGCAGCACGGGCTGGTCTAGCGGGACAGGGGGCACAGATACGCAGTATTTT
TRBD1,.,TRBJ1-2,TRBV28,CASSPGQGAGYTF,TGTGCCAGCAGTCCGGGACAGGGGGCGGGTTACACCTTC
TRBD1,.,TRBJ2-1,TRBV28,CASSSPLSRDRDNEQFF,TGTGCCAGCAGTTCTCCCTTGAGCCGGGACAGGGACAATGAGCAGTTCTTC
.,.,TRBJ2-3,TRBV5-4,CASSMEPQQGGDTQYF,TGTGCCAGCAGCATGGAACCCCAACAGGGAGGGGATACGCAGTATTTT